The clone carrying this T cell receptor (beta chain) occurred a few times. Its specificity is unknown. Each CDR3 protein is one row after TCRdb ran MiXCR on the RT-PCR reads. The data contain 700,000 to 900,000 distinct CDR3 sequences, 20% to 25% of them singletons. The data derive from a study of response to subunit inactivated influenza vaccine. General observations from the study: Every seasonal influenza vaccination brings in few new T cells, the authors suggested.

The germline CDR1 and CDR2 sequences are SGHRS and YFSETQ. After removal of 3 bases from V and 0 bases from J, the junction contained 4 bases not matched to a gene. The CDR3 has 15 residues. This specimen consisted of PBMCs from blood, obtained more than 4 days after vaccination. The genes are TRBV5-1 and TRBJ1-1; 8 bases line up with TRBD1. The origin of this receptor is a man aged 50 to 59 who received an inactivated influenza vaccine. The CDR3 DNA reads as TGCGCCAGCAGCTCGAAGACAGGGGTGAACACTGAAGCTTTCTTT. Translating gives CASSSKTGVNTEAFF.